Here is one T cell receptor beta chain with its context. Its antigen is as yet unknown. Sequencing used immunoSEQ multiplex PCR; TCRdb keeps in-frame clones, though not all of them. The sample consists of over 85,000 clones, 85% to 90% of them appearing once. The entry originates in a study of OX40 agonist ivuxolimab in advanced cancers. The overall study: In this cohort, patients received ivuxolimab, an agonistic anti-OX40 (CD134) antibody. General study results and limits: In the 0.1-3.0 mg/kg groups, partial responders showed among the lowest expansion. CD8+ T cells showed, on average, more clonal expansion than CD4+ cells.

The V segment lost 6 bases and the J segment 4 bases; nucleotides outside the gene matches: 8. Germline values: CDR1 SQVTM, CDR2 ANQGSEA. The CDR3 is 13 residues long. The TCR originated in an adult with an advanced solid tumor such as melanoma, head and neck, liver or kidney cancer. The chain combines TRBV29-1 with TRBJ1-1, with 7 bases identical to TRBD1. The material was CD4+ or CD8+ T cells sorted from blood, obtained in a trial of the OX40 agonist ivuxolimab. Here the CDR3 reads CSVRQGGVTEAFF. The CDR3 DNA is TGCAGCGTGAGACAGGGAGGTGTCACTGAAGCTTTCTTT. The entire variable domain, with the rest obtained from reference TRBV29-1 and TRBJ1-1, is as follows: SAVISQKPSRDICQRGTSLTIQCQVDSQVTMMFWYRQQPGQSLTLIATANQGSEATYESGFVIDKFPISRPNLTFSTLTVSNMSPEDSSIYLCSVRQGGVTEAFFGQGTRLTVV.